This TCR beta chain was identified in a study of OX40 agonist ivuxolimab in advanced cancers. Study-wide context: Patients treated during dose escalation were battling hepatocellular carcinoma, melanoma, renal cell or head and neck cancer.

TCRdb's table, derived via immunoSEQ multiplex PCR, lists solely in-frame clones and lacks some. In the table there are approximately 60,000 clones, under 85% of which are singletons. The V gene's germline CDR1 is SGHVS and CDR2 FNYEAQ. The CDR3 totals 14 residues. V lost 4 bases and J 8 bases, leaving 12 bases between the germline ends. The receptor's source is an adult with an advanced solid tumor such as melanoma, head and neck, liver or kidney cancer. The sample was CD4+ or CD8+ T cells sorted from blood, taken in a trial of the OX40 agonist ivuxolimab. The genes are TRBV7-6 and TRBJ1-6; D is undetermined. The CDR3, as DNA: TGTGCCAGCAGCTCCGGGGTGGTTGATTCACCCCTCCACTTT. It encodes CASSSGVVDSPLHF.